Sequencing of this T cell receptor (beta chain) was carried out in a study of blood T cell repertoires in COVID-19. Study-level background: Sites in the United States, Italy and Spain provided acute and convalescent COVID-19 samples. From T cells, B-cell-depleted T cells, or PBMCs came the material, which was cDNA or gDNA.

Per the original methods: Estimation of nucleated cell counts was performed using reference gene primer amplification. Generated by immunoSEQ multiplex PCR, the TCRdb table keeps only in-frame clones and is missing some. For V, J and clone size, that table is used; D and trimming come from the DNA. The sample consists of 140,000 to 150,000 clones, about 87% of them appearing once. This clone was seen only a few times. The sequence was collected from a man aged 80 or over with acute or convalescent COVID-19. The sequenced sample consisted of peripheral blood.

This CDR3 is CASSVARSTEAFF. The CDR3 region has the DNA TGTGCCAGCAGCGTCGCACGGAGCACTGAAGCTTTCTTT. The genes are TRBV9 and TRBJ1-1; D not certain. The CDR3 sequence is 13 residues long. Germline V lookup: CDR1 SGDLS, CDR2 YYNGEE. V gave up 2 bases and J gave up 4 bases, with 9 bases separating them. The full variable domain, its missing parts supplied by reference TRBV9 and TRBJ1-1, is DSGVTQTPKHLITATGQRVTLRCSPRSGDLSVYWYQQSLDQGLQFLIQYYNGEERAKGNILERFSAQQFPDLHSELNLSSLELGDSALYFCASSVARSTEAFFGQGTRLTVV.